This paragraph covers one T cell receptor beta chain sequence. This sample stems from a study of blood T cells in healthy people across ages. The CDR3 runs to 17 residues. The germline CDR1 and CDR2 sequences are LGHDT and YNNKEL (reference sequence). Trimming took 0 bases from V and 0 from J; bases not matched to a gene: 5. Combining a sample-barcoded 5' primer with a J-beta primer mix, a second PCR ran for roughly 6 to 12 cycles. A tag from a template-switch adaptor with 12 random nucleotides marked each cDNA molecule. MiXCR, applied by TCRdb to the 5' RACE reads, yields one record per CDR3 protein. The repertoire holds about 730,000 distinct CDR3 sequences, with roughly 41% as singletons.

This chain links TRBV3-1 with TRBJ2-3; 8 nucleotides match TRBD2. The sample was blood. The TCR originated in a woman in her fifties or sixties in good health. Here the CDR3 reads CASSQDVVAGSTDTQYF. DNA for the CDR3: TGTGCCAGCAGCCAAGATGTGGTAGCGGGGAGCACAGATACGCAGTATTTT.